What follows describes a single T cell receptor (beta chain). Antigen: not known. This specimen belongs to a study of identical twins. A template switching step contributed a universal primer site, while unique molecular identifiers were present in the cDNA. Using its own MiXCR run on the 5' RACE reads, TCRdb lists one record per CDR3 protein. Of 300,000 to 400,000 distinct CDR3 sequences in the sample, about 12% were seen once. V gave up 7 bases and J gave up 0 bases, with 19 bases separating them. From germline, CDR1 is SEHNR and CDR2 FQNEAQ (reference sequence). The CDR3 spans 16 residues. Study results and limitations: Compared with unrelated sharing, twin-shared out-of-frame alpha sequences had more low-probability sequences. Abundant cord blood beta clonotypes carried fewer insertions; memory repertoires showed none. One should note that invariant MAIT and iNKT cells could partly confound zero-insertion analyses.

These data were also reused for a study on yellow fever vaccine responses in identical twins.

The material sequenced was CD8+ T cells sorted from blood. The chain links TRBV7-9 to TRBJ2-7; D possibly corresponds to TRBD1 (6 bases). The origin of this receptor is a woman aged 18-35 years in good health. CDR3 DNA sequence: TGTGCCAGCACCCCCCGGGTGGTGGGACACTCCTACGAGCAGTACTTC. Translation gives CASTPRVVGHSYEQYF.